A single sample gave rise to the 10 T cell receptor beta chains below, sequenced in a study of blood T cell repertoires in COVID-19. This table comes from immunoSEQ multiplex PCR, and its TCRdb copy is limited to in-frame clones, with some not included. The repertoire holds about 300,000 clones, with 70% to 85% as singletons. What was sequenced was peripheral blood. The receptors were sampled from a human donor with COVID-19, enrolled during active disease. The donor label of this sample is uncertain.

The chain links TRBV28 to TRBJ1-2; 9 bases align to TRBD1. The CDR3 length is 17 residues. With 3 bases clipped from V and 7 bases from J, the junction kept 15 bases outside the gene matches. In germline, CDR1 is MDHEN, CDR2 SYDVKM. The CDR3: CASSLMWTGDLGSGYTF. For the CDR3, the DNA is TGTGCCAGCAGTTTGATGTGGACAGGGGATCTCGGGTCTGGCTACACCTTC.

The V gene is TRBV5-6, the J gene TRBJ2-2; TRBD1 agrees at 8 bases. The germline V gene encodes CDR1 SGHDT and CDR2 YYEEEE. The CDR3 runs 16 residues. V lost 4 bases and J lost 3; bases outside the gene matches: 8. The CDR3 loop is CASSLSPGQDTGELFF. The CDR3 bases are TGTGCCAGCAGCCTAAGCCCGGGACAGGACACCGGGGAGCTGTTTTTT.

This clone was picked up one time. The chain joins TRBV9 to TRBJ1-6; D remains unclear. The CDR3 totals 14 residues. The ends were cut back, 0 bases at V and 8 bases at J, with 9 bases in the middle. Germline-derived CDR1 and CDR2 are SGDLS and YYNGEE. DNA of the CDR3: TGTGCCAGCAGCGTAGACCCAGGCCATTCACCCCTCCACTTT. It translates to CASSVDPGHSPLHF. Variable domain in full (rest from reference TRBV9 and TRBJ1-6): DSGVTQTPKHLITATGQRVTLRCSPRSGDLSVYWYQQSLDQGLQFLIQYYNGEERAKGNILERFSAQQFPDLHSELNLSSLELGDSALYFCASSVDPGHSPLHFGNGTRLTVT.

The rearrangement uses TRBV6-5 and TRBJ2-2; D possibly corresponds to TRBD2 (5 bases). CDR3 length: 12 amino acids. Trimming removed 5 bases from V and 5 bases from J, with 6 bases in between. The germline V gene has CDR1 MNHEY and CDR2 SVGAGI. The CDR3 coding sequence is TGTGCCAGCAGTAGACTAACCGGGGAGCTGTTTTTT. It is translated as CASSRLTGELFF.

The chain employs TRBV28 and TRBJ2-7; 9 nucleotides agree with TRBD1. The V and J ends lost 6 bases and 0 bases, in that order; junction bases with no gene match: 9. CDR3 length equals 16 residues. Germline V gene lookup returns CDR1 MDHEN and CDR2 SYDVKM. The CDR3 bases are TGTGCCAGCAGCGAGCTAGGACAGGGGAACTCCTACGAGCAGTACTTC. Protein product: CASSELGQGNSYEQYF.

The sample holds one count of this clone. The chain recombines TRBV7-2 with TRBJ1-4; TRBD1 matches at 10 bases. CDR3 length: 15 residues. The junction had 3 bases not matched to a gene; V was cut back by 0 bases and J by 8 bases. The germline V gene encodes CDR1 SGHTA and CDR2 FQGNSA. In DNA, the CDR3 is TGTGCCAGCAGCTTAGCAGGGGACAGGGGAGAAAAACTGTTTTTT. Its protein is CASSLAGDRGEKLFF. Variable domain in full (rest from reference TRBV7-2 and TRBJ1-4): GAGVSQSPSNKVTEKGKDVELRCDPISGHTALYWYRQSLGQGLEFLIYFQGNSAPDKSGLPSDRFSAERTGGSVSTLTIQRTQQEDSAVYLCASSLAGDRGEKLFFGSGTQLSVL.

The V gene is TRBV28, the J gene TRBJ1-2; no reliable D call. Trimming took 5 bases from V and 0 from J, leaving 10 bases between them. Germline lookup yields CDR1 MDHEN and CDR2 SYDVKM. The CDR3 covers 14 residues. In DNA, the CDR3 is TGTGCCAGCAGTCCCCCCCGAGCTAACTATGGCTACACCTTC. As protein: CASSPPRANYGYTF.

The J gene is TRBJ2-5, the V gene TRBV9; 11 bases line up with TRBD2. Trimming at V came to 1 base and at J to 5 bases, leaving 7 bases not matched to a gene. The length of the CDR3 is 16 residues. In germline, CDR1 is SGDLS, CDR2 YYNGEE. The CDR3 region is CASSVLAGGPFETQYF. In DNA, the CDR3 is TGTGCCAGCAGCGTATTAGCGGGAGGGCCTTTCGAGACCCAGTACTTC.

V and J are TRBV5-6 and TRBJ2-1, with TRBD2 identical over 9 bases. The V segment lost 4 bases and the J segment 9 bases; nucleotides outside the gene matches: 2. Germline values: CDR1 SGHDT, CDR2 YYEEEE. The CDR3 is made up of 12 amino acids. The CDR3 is CASSVLAGEQFF. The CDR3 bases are TGTGCCAGCAGCGTACTAGCGGGTGAGCAGTTCTTC.

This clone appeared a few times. The DNA for the CDR3 is TGTGCCAGCAGCTCCGACAGCTACGAGCAGTACTTC. This gives the protein CASSSDSYEQYF. The chain uses TRBV5-6 and TRBJ2-7, with a tentative D call TRBD1 (5 bases). CDR1 is SGHDT and CDR2 is YYEEEE in the germline V gene. Trimming cost V 3 bases and J 3 bases, with 7 bases left between them. The CDR3 runs to 12 residues.